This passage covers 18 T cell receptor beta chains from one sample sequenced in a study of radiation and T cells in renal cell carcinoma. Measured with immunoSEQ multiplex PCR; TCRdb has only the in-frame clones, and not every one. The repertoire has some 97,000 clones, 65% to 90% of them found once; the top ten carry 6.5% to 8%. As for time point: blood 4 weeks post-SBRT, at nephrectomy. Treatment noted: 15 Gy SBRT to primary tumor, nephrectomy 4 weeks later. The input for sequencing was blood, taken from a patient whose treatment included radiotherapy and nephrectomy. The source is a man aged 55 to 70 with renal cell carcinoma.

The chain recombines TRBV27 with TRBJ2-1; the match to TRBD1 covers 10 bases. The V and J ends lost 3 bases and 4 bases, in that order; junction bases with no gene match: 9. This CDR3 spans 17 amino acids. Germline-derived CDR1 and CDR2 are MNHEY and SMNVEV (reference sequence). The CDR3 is CASSFTVPGQGYNEQFF. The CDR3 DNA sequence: TGTGCCAGCAGTTTTACGGTACCGGGACAGGGGTACAATGAGCAGTTCTTC.

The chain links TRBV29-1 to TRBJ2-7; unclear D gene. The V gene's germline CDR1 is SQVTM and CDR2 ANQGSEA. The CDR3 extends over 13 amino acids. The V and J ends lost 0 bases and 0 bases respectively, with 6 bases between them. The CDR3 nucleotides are TGCAGCGTTGAAGATAACGGCTCCTACGAGCAGTACTTC. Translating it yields CSVEDNGSYEQYF.

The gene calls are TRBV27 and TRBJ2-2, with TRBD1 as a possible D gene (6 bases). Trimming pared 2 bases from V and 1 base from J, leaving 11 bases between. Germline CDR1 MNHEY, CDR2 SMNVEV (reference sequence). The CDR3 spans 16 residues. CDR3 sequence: CASSLGRTVNTGELFF. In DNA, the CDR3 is TGTGCCAGCAGTTTAGGTCGGACAGTGAACACCGGGGAGCTGTTTTTT.

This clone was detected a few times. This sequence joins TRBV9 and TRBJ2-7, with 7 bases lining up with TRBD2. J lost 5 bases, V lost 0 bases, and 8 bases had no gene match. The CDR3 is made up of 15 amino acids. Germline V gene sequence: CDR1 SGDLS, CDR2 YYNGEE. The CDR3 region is CASSVAPVAGDEQYF. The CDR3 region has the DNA TGTGCCAGCAGCGTAGCACCCGTGGCGGGAGACGAGCAGTACTTC.

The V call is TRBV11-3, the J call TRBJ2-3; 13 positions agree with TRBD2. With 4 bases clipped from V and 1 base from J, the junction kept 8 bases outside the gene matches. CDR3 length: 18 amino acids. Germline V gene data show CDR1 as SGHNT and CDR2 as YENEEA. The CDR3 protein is CASSWGLAGRRGTDTQYF. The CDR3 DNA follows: TGTGCCAGCAGCTGGGGACTAGCGGGAAGGAGGGGCACAGATACGCAGTATTTT.

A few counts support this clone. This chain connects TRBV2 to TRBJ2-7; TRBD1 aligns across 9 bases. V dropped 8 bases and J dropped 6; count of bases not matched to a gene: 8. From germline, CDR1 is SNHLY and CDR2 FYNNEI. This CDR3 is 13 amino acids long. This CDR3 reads CASAPGQGGEQYF. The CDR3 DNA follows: TGTGCCAGCGCCCCGGGACAGGGTGGCGAGCAGTACTTC.

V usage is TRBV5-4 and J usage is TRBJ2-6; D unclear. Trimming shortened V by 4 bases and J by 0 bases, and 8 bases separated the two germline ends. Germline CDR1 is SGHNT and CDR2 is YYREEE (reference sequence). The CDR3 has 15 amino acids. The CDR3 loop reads CASSRPSSGANVLTF. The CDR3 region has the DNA TGTGCCAGCAGCCGACCGAGCTCTGGGGCCAACGTCCTGACTTTC.

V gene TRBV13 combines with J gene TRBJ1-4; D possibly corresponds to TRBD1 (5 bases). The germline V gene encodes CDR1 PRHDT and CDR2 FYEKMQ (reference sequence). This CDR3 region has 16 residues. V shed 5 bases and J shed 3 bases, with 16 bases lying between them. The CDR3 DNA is TGTGCCAGCAGCATCATCCCGGGACGCCCTAATGAAAAACTGTTTTTT. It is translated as CASSIIPGRPNEKLFF.

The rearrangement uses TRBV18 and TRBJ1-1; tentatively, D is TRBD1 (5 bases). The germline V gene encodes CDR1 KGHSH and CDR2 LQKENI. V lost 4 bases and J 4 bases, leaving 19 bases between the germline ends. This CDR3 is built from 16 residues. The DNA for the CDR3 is TGTGCCAGCTCACGACAAGATCGGGGACCTGGCACTGAAGCTTTCTTT. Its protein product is CASSRQDRGPGTEAFF.

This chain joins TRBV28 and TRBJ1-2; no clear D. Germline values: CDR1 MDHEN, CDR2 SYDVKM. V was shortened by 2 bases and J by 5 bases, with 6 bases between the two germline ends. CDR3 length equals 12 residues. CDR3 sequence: CASSLREYGYTF. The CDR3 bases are TGTGCCAGCAGTTTACGAGAGTATGGCTACACCTTC.

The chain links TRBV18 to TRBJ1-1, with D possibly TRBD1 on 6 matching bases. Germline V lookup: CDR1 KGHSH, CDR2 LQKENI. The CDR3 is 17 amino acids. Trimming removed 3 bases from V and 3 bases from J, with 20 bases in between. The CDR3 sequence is CASSPRTPNRVDTEAFF. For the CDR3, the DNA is TGTGCCAGCTCACCCCGGACACCCAACAGGGTGGACACTGAAGCTTTCTTT. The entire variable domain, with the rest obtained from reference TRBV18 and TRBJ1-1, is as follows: NAGVMQNPRHLVRRRGQEARLRCSPMKGHSHVYWYRQLPEEGLKFMVYLQKENIIDESGMPKERFSAEFPKEGPSILRIQQVVRGDSAAYFCASSPRTPNRVDTEAFFGQGTRLTVV.

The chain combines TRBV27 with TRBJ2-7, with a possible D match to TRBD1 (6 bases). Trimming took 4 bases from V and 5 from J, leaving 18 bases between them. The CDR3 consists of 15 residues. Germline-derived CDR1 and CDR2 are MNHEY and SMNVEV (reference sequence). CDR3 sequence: CASSSRTALGNEQYF. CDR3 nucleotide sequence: TGTGCCAGCAGTTCCCGGACAGCCCTGGGCAACGAGCAGTACTTC.

CDR3 in amino acids: CASSPGPRNYNEQFF. CDR3 in DNA: TGTGCCAGCAGCCCCGGGCCTAGAAACTACAATGAGCAGTTCTTC. The chain links TRBV7-8 to TRBJ2-1; unclear D gene. This CDR3 is built from 15 residues. Germline V gene sequence: CDR1 SGHVS, CDR2 FQNEAQ. V lost 5 bases, J lost 3 bases, and 14 bases lay in between.

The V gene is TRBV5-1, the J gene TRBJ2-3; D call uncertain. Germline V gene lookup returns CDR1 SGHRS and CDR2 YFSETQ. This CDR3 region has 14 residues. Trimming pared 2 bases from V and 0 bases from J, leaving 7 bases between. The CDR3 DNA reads TGCGCCAGCAGCTTTTGGGCCAGCACAGATACGCAGTATTTT. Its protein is CASSFWASTDTQYF. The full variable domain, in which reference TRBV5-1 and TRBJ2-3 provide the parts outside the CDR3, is KAGVTQTPRYLIKTRGQQVTLSCSPISGHRSVSWYQQTPGQGLQFLFEYFSETQRNKGNFPGRFSGRQFSNSRSEMNVSTLELGDSALYLCASSFWASTDTQYFGPGTRLTVL.

Here the CDR3 reads CASSRRTTNEKLFF. The CDR3 DNA reads as TGTGCCAGCAGCCGCCGGACAACTAATGAAAAACTGTTTTTT. V and J are TRBV11-3 and TRBJ1-4; D not certain. CDR3 size: 14 residues. CDR1 is SGHNT, CDR2 YENEEA, per germline. V was clipped by 5 bases and J by 0 bases, with 7 bases between them.

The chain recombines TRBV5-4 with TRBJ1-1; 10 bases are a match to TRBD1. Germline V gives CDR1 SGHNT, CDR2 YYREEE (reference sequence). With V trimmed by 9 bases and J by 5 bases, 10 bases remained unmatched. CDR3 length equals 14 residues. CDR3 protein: CATKDRGAQTEAFF. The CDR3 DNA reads TGTGCCACAAAGGACAGGGGGGCCCAGACTGAAGCTTTCTTT.

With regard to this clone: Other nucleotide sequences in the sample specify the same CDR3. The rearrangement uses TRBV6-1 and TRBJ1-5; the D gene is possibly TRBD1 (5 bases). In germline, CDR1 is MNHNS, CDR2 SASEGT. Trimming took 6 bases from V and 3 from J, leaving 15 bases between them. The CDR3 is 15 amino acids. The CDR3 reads CASSDERGVNQPQHF. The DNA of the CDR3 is TGTGCCAGCAGCGATGAGCGGGGGGTCAATCAGCCCCAGCATTTT.

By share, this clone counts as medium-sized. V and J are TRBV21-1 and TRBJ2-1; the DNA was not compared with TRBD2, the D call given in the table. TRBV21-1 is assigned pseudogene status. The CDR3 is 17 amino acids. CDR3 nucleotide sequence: TGTGCCAGCAGTCTCGGGAGGCGGGAGGAAGGCTACAATGAGCAGTTCTTC. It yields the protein CASSLGRREEGYNEQFF.